Below, 14 T cell receptor beta chains from the same sample are listed, as sequenced in a study of read filtering for tumor transcriptome and immune sequencing. From approximately 430 ng of RNA, a library with molecular barcoded alpha/delta and beta/gamma adaptors was made. TCRdb passed the reads through MiXCR, listing each CDR3 protein once. The repertoire holds around 140,000 distinct CDR3 sequences, around 13% seen once, with 6.5% to 9% in the top ten. Sample: a population of CD138-negative cells sorted from bone marrow. The origin of the receptors is a donor at least 40 years old with multiple myeloma.

This clonotype was recorded at least ten times. The chain has TRBV5-1 and TRBJ1-2; no clear D gene. V lost 4 bases, J lost 4 bases, and 8 bases lay in between. This CDR3 comprises 12 residues. In germline, CDR1 is SGHRS, CDR2 YFSETQ. In DNA, the CDR3 is TGCGCCAGCAGCCAAGACACCTATGGCTACACCTTC. This encodes CASSQDTYGYTF.

This clonotype was detected many times. Its ends do not fully match the called genes, so a read error is possible. CDR3 bases: TGCAGTGCTCTCTTGAGGGGCGGAACTGAAGCTTCCTTT. It codes for CSALLRGGTEASF. This chain connects TRBV20-1 to TRBJ1-1, with a weak D call TRBD1 (5 bases). The CDR3 is made up of 13 amino acids. Looked up from germline, CDR1 is DFQATT and CDR2 is SNEGSKA (reference sequence).

This clonotype was recorded many times. This sequence joins TRBV9 and TRBJ2-2; either TRBD1 or TRBD2 may fit D (7 bases each). This CDR3 spans 15 amino acids. With 2 bases removed from V and 6 bases from J, the gap between germline ends came to 14 bases. Germline assignment: CDR1 SGDLS and CDR2 YYNGEE. This chain's CDR3 is CASSVRQGGSGELFF. The CDR3 nucleotides are TGTGCCAGCAGCGTTCGACAGGGAGGGTCCGGGGAGCTGTTTTTT.

This clonotype was seen a few times. This chain links TRBV10-1 with TRBJ2-3; 7 bases are a match to TRBD2. V lost 5 bases and J lost 4; bases outside the gene matches: 6. Per the germline V gene, CDR1 is WNHNN and CDR2 is SYGVQD (reference sequence). The CDR3 is made up of 14 amino acids. CDR3 sequence reads: CASSRGSSADTQYF. Here the CDR3 DNA reads TGCGCCAGCAGTCGCGGGAGTTCGGCAGATACGCAGTATTTT.

This clonotype was counted only a few times. The V and J genes are TRBV20-1 and TRBJ2-3, with D unclear. Trimming pared 0 bases from V and 0 bases from J, leaving 13 bases between. Germline V lookup: CDR1 DFQATT, CDR2 SNEGSKA (reference sequence). The CDR3 runs to 16 residues. CDR3 nucleotide sequence: TGCAGTGCTAGAGATGCCATGAGCCTTAGCACAGATACGCAGTATTTT. Amino acid sequence: CSARDAMSLSTDTQYF.

This clonotype was observed once. A much larger clone is a single base away; this may be a read error. No conserved phenylalanine or tryptophan ends this CDR3, so it is likely a read error. The V and J genes are TRBV5-1 and TRBJ2-5; D not certain. Per germline, CDR1 SGHRS and CDR2 YFSETQ. Trimming pared 0 bases from V and 4 bases from J, leaving 13 bases between. The CDR3 totals 15 residues. CDR3 in amino acids: CASSLEDQYGETQYL. The CDR3 bases are TGCGCCAGCAGCTTGGAGGATCAATATGGAGAGACCCAGTACCTC.

This clonotype was detected many times. J is TRBJ2-7 and V is TRBV7-9, with 8 bases that match TRBD1. Germline V gene data show CDR1 as SEHNR and CDR2 as FQNEAQ (reference sequence). The CDR3 consists of 15 residues. V was clipped by 5 bases and J by 1 base; unmatched bases: 7. CDR3 loop: CASSPGQGRSYEQYF. CDR3 bases: TGTGCCAGCAGCCCCGGACAGGGTCGATCCTACGAGCAGTACTTC.

This clonotype was counted ten times or more. The chain uses TRBV2 and TRBJ2-1, with a tentative D call TRBD2 (6 bases). With 3 bases removed from V and 9 bases from J, the gap between germline ends came to 9 bases. The CDR3 is 12 amino acids. Per the germline V gene, CDR1 is SNHLY and CDR2 is FYNNEI. The CDR3 reads CASSEAGPEQFF. In DNA form, the CDR3 reads TGTGCCAGCAGTGAGGCGGGGCCTGAGCAGTTCTTC.

This clonotype turned up a few times. A much larger clone differs from this one at a single base, so this may be a read error. The J gene is TRBJ2-1, the V gene TRBV2; D is unclear. CDR1 is SNHLY and CDR2 is FYNNEI in the germline V gene. This CDR3 spans 11 amino acids. Trimming took off 8 bases at V and 7 bases at J, with 9 bases between the two ends. The CDR3 loop reads CASLLQNEQFF. The CDR3 bases are TGTGCCAGCCTCTTACAGAATGAGCAGTTCTTC.

This clonotype appeared many times. This sequence joins TRBV10-3 and TRBJ1-5; D is possibly TRBD1 (5 bases). V was clipped by 10 bases and J by 7 bases, with 14 bases between them. Germline V gene lookup returns CDR1 ENHRY and CDR2 SYGVKD. The CDR3 length is 12 residues. The CDR3 reads CATRDWGQPQHF. CDR3 bases: TGTGCCACTCGTGATTGGGGGCAGCCCCAGCATTTT.

This clonotype appeared a few times. The chain links TRBV20-1 to TRBJ2-3; 7 bases map to TRBD1. V was clipped by 3 bases and J by 2 bases; unmatched bases: 5. Germline CDR1 is DFQATT and CDR2 is SNEGSKA (reference sequence). This CDR3 contains 14 residues. Written as DNA, the CDR3 is TGCAGTGCTAGCCGACAGGGCCTCACAGATACGCAGTATTTT. Protein: CSASRQGLTDTQYF.

On this clonotype itself: A much larger clone sits a single nucleotide away, making a read error possible. The chain carries TRBV5-1 and TRBJ2-2, with no clear D. V was cut by 10 bases and J by 0 bases, with 7 bases left in between. Germline V gives CDR1 SGHRS, CDR2 YFSETQ. The CDR3 runs 12 residues. CDR3 nucleotides: TGCGCCTGCGGAACGAACACCGGGGAGCTGTTTTTT. This gives the protein CACGTNTGELFF.

This clonotype was counted many times. The V gene is TRBV6-6, the J gene TRBJ1-6; D possibly corresponds to TRBD1 (6 bases). CDR3 length: 15 amino acids. CDR1 MNHNY and CDR2 SVGAGI come from the germline V gene (reference sequence). The germline V and J ends were trimmed by 0 bases and 6 bases, with 9 bases remaining between them. The CDR3 region is CASSYSDRSNSPLHF. The CDR3 DNA is TGTGCCAGCAGTTACTCCGACAGGAGTAATTCACCCCTCCACTTT.

This clonotype was found many times. The chain carries TRBV6-2 or TRBV6-3 and TRBJ2-1; 10 nucleotides agree with TRBD2. The CDR3 length is 16 residues. J lost 8 bases, V lost 7 bases, and 14 bases had no gene match. From germline, CDR1 is MNHEY and CDR2 SVGEGT. CDR3 sequence: CASTLGPGLAAYEQFF. The CDR3 coding sequence is TGTGCCAGCACTCTGGGGCCAGGACTAGCGGCCTATGAGCAGTTCTTC.